Shown below are 28 T cell receptor beta chains from a single sample sequenced in a study of Tregs in tolerant kidney transplant recipients. Sequenced by immunoSEQ multiplex PCR; TCRdb stores in-frame clones only, minus some. The repertoire holds around 98,000 clones, 80% to 95% seen once, with 0.46% in the top ten. The starting material was CD4+ T cells from blood, obtained before the transplant. These TCRs come from a human donor who received a combined kidney and bone marrow transplant.

The rearrangement links TRBV5-1 to TRBJ1-1; 9 bases map to TRBD1. Trimming took 0 bases from V and 2 from J; bases not matched to a gene: 2. The germline gives CDR1 SGHRS, CDR2 YFSETQ. The CDR3 is made up of 15 amino acids. CDR3 bases: TGCGCCAGCAGCTTGGGGGGACAGGGTAACACTGAAGCTTTCTTT. It yields the protein CASSLGGQGNTEAFF.

The rearrangement links TRBV28 to TRBJ2-7; D not certain. Trimming took off 5 bases at V and 2 bases at J, with 10 bases between the two ends. CDR1 is MDHEN and CDR2 is SYDVKM in the germline V gene. CDR3 length: 13 amino acids. The DNA for the CDR3 is TGTGCCAGCAGTCCTTTAGTGCCCTACGAGCAGTACTTC. The encoded protein is CASSPLVPYEQYF.

The chain combines TRBV15 with TRBJ2-1; unclear D gene. The CDR3 runs 16 residues. Trimming stripped 0 bases from V and 2 bases from J, with 11 bases between. CDR1 is LNHNV, CDR2 YYDKDF, per germline (reference sequence). The CDR3 bases are TGTGCCACCAGCAGAGATTGGCTAGAACCCTACAATGAGCAGTTCTTC. It codes for CATSRDWLEPYNEQFF.

The gene calls are TRBV5-1 and TRBJ2-2, with 8 bases identical to TRBD1. V lost 0 bases and J lost 2; bases outside the gene matches: 3. In germline, CDR1 is SGHRS, CDR2 YFSETQ. CDR3 length: 16 residues. The CDR3 spells CASSLAQGANTGELFF. The CDR3 DNA is TGCGCCAGCAGCTTGGCTCAGGGGGCTAACACCGGGGAGCTGTTTTTT.

This clone was counted a single time. V usage is TRBV6-6 and J usage is TRBJ1-2, with 7 nucleotides matching TRBD1. CDR1 is MNHNY and CDR2 is SVGAGI in the germline V gene (reference sequence). V was pared by 7 bases and J by 2 bases, with 13 bases of the junction left unmatched. CDR3 length: 16 residues. The CDR3 nucleotides read TGTGCCAGCATCAAGGGGGCAGGGAAGGCCAACTATGGCTACACCTTC. Its protein is CASIKGAGKANYGYTF.

This chain links TRBV7-3 with TRBJ1-1; a possible D gene is TRBD1 (6 bases). The CDR3 contains 17 residues. Trimming pared 0 bases from V and 3 bases from J, leaving 17 bases between. Per the germline V gene, CDR1 is SGHTA and CDR2 is FQGTGA. The CDR3 nucleotides read TGTGCCAGCAGCTTAACAAAGGGGGTCGGGATGCACACTGAAGCTTTCTTT. This encodes CASSLTKGVGMHTEAFF.

The CDR3 bases are TGTGCCAGCAGCATTCCAGGGGGCAGAGTATACGAGCAGTACTTC. This encodes CASSIPGGRVYEQYF. The chain links TRBV21-1 to TRBJ2-7; TRBD1, the table's D call, was not compared with the DNA. TRBV21-1 has pseudogene status. The CDR3 is made up of 15 amino acids.

The rearrangement uses TRBV5-1 and TRBJ2-3; 9 bases match TRBD2. V dropped 0 bases and J dropped 0; count of bases not matched to a gene: 8. Looked up from germline, CDR1 is SGHRS and CDR2 is YFSETQ. The CDR3 sequence is 18 residues long. The CDR3 sequence is CASSLVVSGGLSTDTQYF. The CDR3 nucleotides read TGCGCCAGCAGCTTGGTGGTTAGCGGGGGCCTTAGCACAGATACGCAGTATTTT. Full variable domain (remainder filled in from reference TRBV5-1 and TRBJ2-3): KAGVTQTPRYLIKTRGQQVTLSCSPISGHRSVSWYQQTPGQGLQFLFEYFSETQRNKGNFPGRFSGRQFSNSRSEMNVSTLELGDSALYLCASSLVVSGGLSTDTQYFGPGTRLTVL.

This sequence joins TRBV7-2 and TRBJ2-5; 7 positions agree with TRBD2. The CDR3 runs 12 residues. CDR1 is SGHTA and CDR2 is FQGNSA in the germline V gene. V dropped 8 bases and J dropped 1; count of bases not matched to a gene: 1. The CDR3 protein is CASSSGQETQYF. The CDR3 DNA sequence: TGTGCCAGCTCTAGCGGCCAAGAGACCCAGTACTTC.

This clone was counted only a few times. J is TRBJ2-1 and V is TRBV2; 10 bases line up with TRBD2. Germline CDR1 SNHLY, CDR2 FYNNEI. This CDR3 region has 15 residues. The ends lost 7 bases at V and 3 bases at J; junction bases unmatched: 6. The CDR3, as DNA: TGTGCCAGCATCAGGACTAGCGGCAGCTACAATGAGCAGTTCTTC. Its translation: CASIRTSGSYNEQFF.

The CDR3, as DNA: TGTGCCAGCAGCTTGGGTCCCTTACACACAGATACGCAGTATTTT. It specifies CASSLGPLHTDTQYF. This chain links TRBV5-6 with TRBJ2-3; D ambiguous. V dropped 0 bases and J dropped 2 bases, with 10 bases sitting between them. The CDR3 has 15 residues. The germline V gene has CDR1 SGHDT and CDR2 YYEEEE.

Concerning this clone itself: Mismatch with germline at one junction end may stem from a read error. Different DNA sequences within this sample yield the same CDR3. The rearrangement links TRBV11-1 to TRBJ1-6; no reliable D call. CDR1 SGHAT and CDR2 FQDESV come from the germline V gene (reference sequence). This CDR3 comprises 13 residues. The CDR3 loop is CASSLVENSPLHF. The DNA of the CDR3 is TGTGCCAGCAGCTTAGTAGAAAATTCCCCCCTCCACTTT.

This chain links TRBV5-1 with TRBJ1-4; D might be TRBD1 (6 bases). V was clipped by 3 bases and J by 4 bases, with 10 bases between them. The germline CDR1 and CDR2 sequences are SGHRS and YFSETQ. The CDR3 runs to 14 residues. The CDR3 DNA sequence: TGCGCCAGCAGCTCTCAGGGGTATAATGAAAAACTGTTTTTT. This codes for CASSSQGYNEKLFF.

About this clone itself: At one end, the junction sequence differs from germline, possibly due to a read error. Other DNA sequences in this specimen translate into the identical CDR3. The V gene is TRBV7-2, the J gene TRBJ1-6; 9 nucleotides match TRBD1. Germline V gene data show CDR1 as SGHTA and CDR2 as FQGNSA. This CDR3 is 14 amino acids long. For the CDR3, the DNA is TGTGCCACCCAGGACAGGGGTTATAATTCCCCCCTCCACTTT. It specifies CATQDRGYNSPLHF.

The chain combines TRBV2 with TRBJ2-5, with D possibly TRBD1 on 6 matching bases. V was trimmed by 5 bases and J by 4 bases, leaving 11 bases between them. This CDR3 comprises 13 residues. Germline V gene sequence: CDR1 SNHLY, CDR2 FYNNEI. CDR3 sequence reads: CASSTGSRETQYF. The CDR3 nucleotides read TGTGCCAGCAGTACAGGGAGTCGAGAGACCCAGTACTTC.

This clone was observed once. The gene calls are TRBV5-1 and TRBJ2-5; D gene unclear. Germline V lookup: CDR1 SGHRS, CDR2 YFSETQ. V lost 0 bases and J lost 4, with 10 bases in between. The CDR3 consists of 14 residues. In DNA, the CDR3 is TGCGCCAGCAGCTTGGTTCCGGGTGGAGAGACCCAGTACTTC. Its translation is CASSLVPGGETQYF.

The V and J genes are TRBV30 and TRBJ2-5; D perhaps matches TRBD2 (7 bases). V gave up 5 bases and J gave up 6 bases, with 19 bases separating them. The CDR3 covers 14 residues. Per germline, CDR1 GTSNPN and CDR2 SVGIG (reference sequence). CDR3 loop: CAWEGGGGTKTQYF. The CDR3 coding sequence is TGTGCCTGGGAAGGGGGGGGAGGAACCAAGACCCAGTACTTC.

The gene calls are TRBV5-1 and TRBJ1-2, with no clear D. The ends were cut back, 7 bases at V and 3 bases at J, with 7 bases in the middle. Per the germline V gene, CDR1 is SGHRS and CDR2 is YFSETQ. The CDR3 runs to 11 residues. The CDR3 bases are TGCGCCAGCGGGCCGGACTATGGCTACACCTTC. Amino acid sequence: CASGPDYGYTF.

The V gene is TRBV2, the J gene TRBJ1-3; D is ambiguous. This CDR3 spans 11 amino acids. V shed 11 bases and J shed 1 base, with 6 bases lying between them. Germline-derived CDR1 and CDR2 are SNHLY and FYNNEI. DNA for the CDR3: TGTGCCTCGAGGTCTGGAAACACCATATATTTT. Its protein is CASRSGNTIYF.

CDR3 DNA: TGTGCCAGTAGTATGTACGAGGGGGCTAAGGAGACCCAGTACTTC. Amino acids: CASSMYEGAKETQYF. The chain joins TRBV19 to TRBJ2-5; 7 bases are a match to TRBD1. The V gene's germline CDR1 is LNHDA and CDR2 SQIVND (reference sequence). CDR3 size: 15 residues. V lost 3 bases and J lost 5; bases outside the gene matches: 9.

The chain employs TRBV9 and TRBJ2-3; TRBD2 matches at 15 bases. CDR3 size: 18 residues. Per germline, CDR1 SGDLS and CDR2 YYNGEE. With 0 bases clipped from V and 5 bases from J, the junction kept 7 bases outside the gene matches. CDR3 coding DNA: TGTGCCAGCAGCGTAGCTATAGGACTAGCGGGGGGGAAAGATACGCAGTATTTT. It translates to CASSVAIGLAGGKDTQYF.

V is TRBV11-1 and J is TRBJ1-1, with 9 nucleotides matching TRBD1. V shed 5 bases, J shed 8 bases, and the junction held 15 bases outside the gene matches. Per germline, CDR1 SGHAT and CDR2 FQDESV (reference sequence). The CDR3 is 16 residues long. The CDR3 region has the DNA TGTGCCAGCAGCCCGAGTCCCGGGACAGGGACCAGGGAAGCTTTCTTT. Residues: CASSPSPGTGTREAFF.

The V call is TRBV6-6, the J call TRBJ2-1; 9 nucleotides match TRBD1. There are 16 residues in the CDR3. CDR1 and CDR2 from the germline V gene are MNHNY and SVGAGI (reference sequence). With 4 bases clipped from V and 0 bases from J, the junction kept 4 bases outside the gene matches. CDR3 DNA: TGTGCCAGCAGTTCCGCACAGGGGGCCTCCTACAATGAGCAGTTCTTC. Its protein product is CASSSAQGASYNEQFF.

V is TRBV27 and J is TRBJ2-3, with D possibly matching TRBD1 (5 bases). CDR1 is MNHEY, CDR2 SMNVEV, per germline (reference sequence). CDR3 length equals 14 residues. The V and J ends lost 3 bases and 4 bases respectively, with 11 bases between them. The CDR3 DNA follows: TGTGCCAGCAGTTTTGTGTTGGGGCCAGATACGCAGTATTTT. It specifies CASSFVLGPDTQYF.

The V gene is TRBV27, the J gene TRBJ2-2; the match to TRBD1 covers 7 bases. Germline V lookup: CDR1 MNHEY, CDR2 SMNVEV (reference sequence). The V gene end was trimmed by 5 bases and the J gene end by 7 bases; junction bases not matched to a gene: 7. CDR3 size: 14 residues. The CDR3 spells CASSRAGGNGELFF. CDR3 sequence (DNA): TGTGCCAGCAGTCGGGCAGGGGGTAACGGGGAGCTGTTTTTT.

The chain recombines TRBV18 with TRBJ1-1, with D unresolved. The V and J ends lost 0 bases and 0 bases respectively, with 14 bases between them. The CDR3 spans 17 residues. Germline-derived CDR1 and CDR2 are KGHSH and LQKENI. DNA for the CDR3: TGTGCCAGCTCACCACCGGGTTACAGATCTTTGAACACTGAAGCTTTCTTT. Protein sequence: CASSPPGYRSLNTEAFF.

The J gene is TRBJ2-1, the V gene TRBV19, with 13 bases fitting TRBD2. This CDR3 contains 17 residues. J was trimmed by 5 bases and V by 3 bases; bases with no gene match: 7. Germline V lookup: CDR1 LNHDA, CDR2 SQIVND (reference sequence). The CDR3 sequence: CASSMVTSGGAHNEQFF. The CDR3 region has the DNA TGTGCCAGTAGTATGGTAACTAGCGGGGGGGCCCACAATGAGCAGTTCTTC. The full variable domain, completed using reference TRBV19 and TRBJ2-1, is DGGITQSPKYLFRKEGQNVTLSCEQNLNHDAMYWYRQDPGQGLRLIYYSQIVNDFQKGDIAEGYSVSREKKESFPLTVTSAQKNPTAFYLCASSMVTSGGAHNEQFFGPGTRLTVL.

Turning to this clone: The sample has other DNA sequences that encode this CDR3 too. CDR3: CASSSQETQYF. DNA of the CDR3: TGTGCCAGCAGCTCGCAAGAGACCCAGTACTTC. The chain links TRBV7-2 to TRBJ2-5; D not resolved. CDR1 is SGHTA and CDR2 is FQGNSA in the germline V gene. The germline V and J ends were trimmed by 4 bases and 2 bases, with 2 bases remaining between them. The CDR3 has 11 residues.